Here is one T cell receptor (beta chain) with its context. The sample comes from a study of shared clonotypes between healthy human individuals. As defined, naive CD8 cells were CD45RO-negative and positively selected for CCR7, with terminally differentiated effector memory CD45RA+ cells excluded. V lost 1 base to trimming and J lost 6 bases, with 8 bases between them. The CDR3 is made up of 13 amino acids. Germline CDR1 reads MNHEY; CDR2 reads SMNVEV (reference sequence). Libraries were prepared by immunoSEQ multiplex PCR; TCRdb keeps only in-frame clonotypes and omits some of them. The top ten hold 20% to 25% of the sample, which has about 680,000 clones, about 90% seen once.

The sequencing sample was made of naive CD8+ T cells sorted from blood. The receptor's source is a man younger than 40 in good health. This rearrangement joins TRBV27 to TRBJ2-3, with a weak D call TRBD2 (6 bases). The CDR3 loop is CASSLFGGDTQYF. CDR3 DNA: TGTGCCAGCAGTTTATTTGGGGGGGATACGCAGTATTTT.